A single sample is the source of the 27 T cell receptor beta chains below, sequenced in a study of CD8+ T cells in alopecia areata. The treatment here: oral pan-JAK inhibitor, 5-10 mg twice daily. Extracted RNA was reverse transcribed into cDNA, the sequencing template. TCRdb's copy holds only in-frame clones and misses some; the assay was immunoSEQ multiplex PCR. The sample carries 60,000 to 90,000 clones, around 61% recorded once. The material was CD8+ T cells sorted from blood, obtained at week 24, from a patient treated with tofacitinib. These receptors were taken from a human donor with alopecia areata.

The chain employs TRBV5-1 and TRBJ2-1; 8 nucleotides align to TRBD2. Germline CDR1 reads SGHRS; CDR2 reads YFSETQ. V lost 4 bases, J lost 3 bases, and 3 bases stayed unmatched. This CDR3 has 14 residues. The CDR3 coding sequence is TGCGCCAGCAGCCCGGGACTAGTCTACAATGAGCAGTTCTTC. This encodes CASSPGLVYNEQFF.

The chain joins TRBV19 to TRBJ2-7; a weak D match, TRBD2 (6 bases). V gave up 5 bases and J gave up 0 bases, with 11 bases separating them. The length of the CDR3 is 14 residues. Per germline, CDR1 LNHDA and CDR2 SQIVND (reference sequence). The DNA of the CDR3 is TGTGCCAGTAGTCCCGCCGGGAGCTCCTACGAGCAGTACTTC. This gives the protein CASSPAGSSYEQYF.

The chain combines TRBV27 with TRBJ2-3; 10 bases are shared with TRBD1. CDR3 length: 17 amino acids. Germline loops: CDR1 MNHEY, CDR2 SMNVEV (reference sequence). The V and J ends lost 2 bases and 0 bases, in that order; junction bases with no gene match: 5. The CDR3 bases are TGTGCCAGCAGTTTAGGGACAGGGGTCCCAAGCACAGATACGCAGTATTTT. Translated: CASSLGTGVPSTDTQYF.

This chain uses TRBV5-1 with TRBJ2-7; D remains ambiguous. V shed 0 bases and J shed 7 bases, with 11 bases lying between them. Germline V lookup: CDR1 SGHRS, CDR2 YFSETQ. This CDR3 is 13 amino acids long. CDR3: CASSLVAEKEQYF. The CDR3 nucleotides read TGCGCCAGCAGCTTGGTTGCGGAAAAGGAGCAGTACTTC.

This clone came up a few times. V and J are TRBV19 and TRBJ2-7; possible D gene TRBD2, 5 bases. Germline V gives CDR1 LNHDA, CDR2 SQIVND (reference sequence). Trimming stripped 3 bases from V and 3 bases from J, with 9 bases between. The CDR3 extends over 13 amino acids. The CDR3 region has the DNA TGTGCCAGTAGTATGAGGGCGGACTACGAGCAGTACTTC. Protein product: CASSMRADYEQYF.

The chain carries TRBV7-6 and TRBJ2-5, with unresolved D. This CDR3 is 13 amino acids long. Trimming removed 5 bases from V and 3 bases from J, with 10 bases in between. Germline V gene lookup returns CDR1 SGHVS and CDR2 FNYEAQ. The CDR3 nucleotides are TGTGCCAGCAGCCAGTACGTTGAAGAGACCCAGTACTTC. Translating gives CASSQYVEETQYF.

This clone was detected only once. This chain connects TRBV6-1 to TRBJ1-5; weak D call: TRBD1 (5 bases). The CDR3 consists of 18 residues. Germline V gives CDR1 MNHNS, CDR2 SASEGT. Trimming took off 2 bases at V and 6 bases at J, with 23 bases between the two ends. The CDR3 is CASSENPIGARGSQPQHF. CDR3 in DNA: TGTGCCAGCAGTGAAAACCCCATTGGTGCGAGGGGTAGTCAGCCCCAGCATTTT.

This clone was counted a few times. The CDR3 region is CASSHTDEYRDIQYF. CDR3 DNA: TGCGCCAGCAGCCACACGGACGAGTACCGCGACATTCAGTACTTC. J is TRBJ2-4 and V is TRBV4-1; no definite D call. Per the germline V gene, CDR1 is MGHRA and CDR2 is YSYEKL. Trimming pared 3 bases from V and 8 bases from J, leaving 17 bases between. CDR3 size: 15 residues.

This clone was seen more than once but under ten times. V gene TRBV7-9 combines with J gene TRBJ2-3; D unresolved. The germline gives CDR1 SEHNR, CDR2 FQNEAQ (reference sequence). The CDR3 covers 13 residues. The V and J ends lost 6 bases and 0 bases respectively, with 7 bases between them. The CDR3 here is CASRVISTDTQYF. In DNA, the CDR3 is TGTGCCAGCAGAGTTATAAGCACAGATACGCAGTATTTT. Drawing the rest from reference TRBV7-9 and TRBJ2-3, the complete variable domain is DTGVSQNPRHKITKRGQNVTFRCDPISEHNRLYWYRQTLGQGPEFLTYFQNEAQLEKSRLLSDRFSAERPKGSFSTLEIQRTEQGDSAMYLCASRVISTDTQYFGPGTRLTVL.

V gene TRBV6-5 combines with J gene TRBJ2-6; no clear D gene. The CDR3 contains 14 residues. V was shortened by 8 bases and J by 0 bases, with 8 bases between the two germline ends. Germline V gene lookup returns CDR1 MNHEY and CDR2 SVGAGI. CDR3 sequence reads: CASGRDSGANVLTF. The CDR3 bases are TGTGCCAGCGGACGAGACTCTGGGGCCAACGTCCTGACTTTC.

The chain employs TRBV7-9 and TRBJ2-1; D unclear. This CDR3 region has 13 residues. CDR1 is SEHNR, CDR2 FQNEAQ, per germline (reference sequence). The germline V and J ends were trimmed by 4 bases and 4 bases, with 8 bases remaining between them. The CDR3 DNA reads TGTGCCAGCAGCTACCCCTCATACAATGAGCAGTTCTTC. This translates into CASSYPSYNEQFF.

V and J are TRBV5-1 and TRBJ2-5; TRBD2 matches at 10 bases. The ends lost 4 bases at V and 5 bases at J; junction bases unmatched: 5. This CDR3 is 14 amino acids long. Germline V gene data show CDR1 as SGHRS and CDR2 as YFSETQ. The CDR3 nucleotides read TGCGCCAGCAGCCCGGAGACTAGCGGGGAGACCCAGTACTTC. It yields the protein CASSPETSGETQYF.

The chain recombines TRBV7-9 with TRBJ1-1; the D is unclear. Looked up from germline, CDR1 is SEHNR and CDR2 is FQNEAQ (reference sequence). V was shortened by 2 bases and J by 7 bases, with 14 bases between the two germline ends. This CDR3 contains 14 residues. The CDR3: CASSLSFAWGEAFF. The CDR3 DNA sequence: TGTGCCAGCAGCTTATCTTTTGCTTGGGGTGAAGCTTTCTTT.

This clone has only one observation. The chain employs TRBV30 and TRBJ2-1; 9 positions match TRBD1. The CDR3 has 12 amino acids. Germline V gene sequence: CDR1 GTSNPN, CDR2 SVGIG (reference sequence). The CDR3 DNA reads as TGTGCGGGGACAGGGAGGGGCAATGAGCAGTTCTTC. Amino acids: CAGTGRGNEQFF.

The CDR3 DNA reads TGTGCCAGCAGCGTACGTCCTCAGGTTAACTATGGCTACACCTTC. It specifies CASSVRPQVNYGYTF. The chain is built from TRBV9 and TRBJ1-2; no reliable D call. The germline V gene has CDR1 SGDLS and CDR2 YYNGEE. V lost 1 base, J lost 1 base, and 11 bases lay in between. This CDR3 has 15 residues.

The chain couples TRBV7-2 to TRBJ1-2, with no clear D. From germline, CDR1 is SGHTA and CDR2 FQGNSA. The V end lost 1 base, the J end lost 3 bases, and 9 bases lay between the germline ends. The CDR3 has 14 amino acids. DNA for the CDR3: TGTGCCAGCAGCTTAGTAGAGACTTACTATGGCTACACCTTC. It specifies CASSLVETYYGYTF.

This chain joins TRBV4-3 and TRBJ1-2; possible D gene TRBD1, 5 bases. Germline V lookup: CDR1 LGHNA, CDR2 YSLEER. The CDR3 has 13 amino acids. Trimming stripped 0 bases from V and 5 bases from J, with 7 bases between. CDR3 in DNA: TGCGCCAGCAGCCAAGATCCAGGGTATGGCTACACCTTC. Its protein product is CASSQDPGYGYTF.

This chain links TRBV7-9 with TRBJ2-5, with 7 bases that match TRBD2. The CDR3 consists of 15 residues. Germline values: CDR1 SEHNR, CDR2 FQNEAQ (reference sequence). The junction had 7 bases not matched to a gene; V was cut back by 4 bases and J by 2 bases. The DNA for the CDR3 is TGTGCCAGCAGCTCCGAATCAGCGGGACAAGAGACCCAGTACTTC. It codes for CASSSESAGQETQYF.

This chain links TRBV4-1 with TRBJ2-7; D possibly corresponds to TRBD1 (6 bases). CDR3 length: 17 residues. Trimming took 0 bases from V and 3 from J, leaving 18 bases between them. Germline loops: CDR1 MGHRA, CDR2 YSYEKL. The CDR3 protein is CASSQEGRGSGVYEQYF. The CDR3 coding sequence is TGCGCCAGCAGCCAAGAGGGCAGGGGCTCCGGGGTCTACGAGCAGTACTTC.

This clone was seen ten or more times. The chain couples TRBV27 to TRBJ2-3; D possibly corresponds to TRBD2 (5 bases). From germline, CDR1 is MNHEY and CDR2 SMNVEV (reference sequence). Trimming took off 6 bases at V and 6 bases at J, with 13 bases between the two ends. The CDR3 extends over 13 amino acids. The CDR3: CASRFLTGDTQYF. In nucleotides, the CDR3 is TGTGCCAGCAGATTTCTCACGGGGGATACGCAGTATTTT.

The chain is built from TRBV19 and TRBJ2-1; maybe TRBD2 (5 bases). V dropped 5 bases and J dropped 10 bases, with 9 bases sitting between them. The CDR3 totals 11 residues. Germline-derived CDR1 and CDR2 are LNHDA and SQIVND (reference sequence). The CDR3 spells CASSLGLEQFF. CDR3 DNA sequence: TGTGCCAGTAGTCTAGGACTGGAGCAGTTCTTC.

The chain combines TRBV29-1 with TRBJ2-7; no clear D gene. The CDR3 is 15 residues long. V gave up 7 bases and J gave up 4 bases, with 23 bases separating them. In germline, CDR1 is SQVTM, CDR2 ANQGSEA. The CDR3 DNA sequence: TGCAGCGCGCTGACTGACGCCCACCACCAATACGAGCAGTACTTC. This translates into CSALTDAHHQYEQYF.

This chain connects TRBV19 to TRBJ2-2; D gene ambiguous. Germline CDR1 and CDR2: LNHDA and SQIVND (reference sequence). The CDR3 runs to 13 residues. Trimming shortened V by 7 bases and J by 4 bases, and 10 bases separated the two germline ends. Written as DNA, the CDR3 is TGTGCCAGTAAGGGTATTGCCACCGGGGAGCTGTTTTTT. It specifies CASKGIATGELFF. Using reference TRBV19 and TRBJ2-2 for the parts outside the CDR3, the full variable domain is DGGITQSPKYLFRKEGQNVTLSCEQNLNHDAMYWYRQDPGQGLRLIYYSQIVNDFQKGDIAEGYSVSREKKESFPLTVTSAQKNPTAFYLCASKGIATGELFFGEGSRLTVL.

This clone was observed a few times. The CDR3 DNA reads as TGTGCCAGCAGCCCCCCTCCCCAGGGGACCTACAATGAGCAGTTCTTC. This codes for CASSPPPQGTYNEQFF. The chain uses TRBV9 and TRBJ2-1, with a tentative D call TRBD1 (6 bases). V dropped 4 bases and J dropped 2 bases, with 16 bases sitting between them. The germline gives CDR1 SGDLS, CDR2 YYNGEE. The CDR3 has 16 residues.

This clone was seen a handful of times. The chain recombines TRBV5-6 with TRBJ1-1; TRBD1 might be the D (6 bases). Germline-derived CDR1 and CDR2 are SGHDT and YYEEEE. This CDR3 spans 17 amino acids. V was cut by 2 bases and J by 3 bases, with 20 bases left in between. CDR3 protein: CASSLGSLRGAYTEAFF. In DNA form, the CDR3 reads TGTGCCAGCAGCTTAGGCAGTTTAAGGGGGGCGTACACTGAAGCTTTCTTT.

CDR3 nucleotide sequence: TGCGCCAGCAGCTTCGACGCCGACACTGAAGCTTTCTTT. The encoded protein is CASSFDADTEAFF. The J gene is TRBJ1-1, the V gene TRBV5-1; D is unresolved. The germline V gene encodes CDR1 SGHRS and CDR2 YFSETQ. There are 13 residues in the CDR3. Trimming removed 2 bases from V and 3 bases from J, with 8 bases in between. Looking up the rest from reference TRBV5-1 and TRBJ1-1 gives the full variable domain: KAGVTQTPRYLIKTRGQQVTLSCSPISGHRSVSWYQQTPGQGLQFLFEYFSETQRNKGNFPGRFSGRQFSNSRSEMNVSTLELGDSALYLCASSFDADTEAFFGQGTRLTVV.

V and J are TRBV27 and TRBJ1-5; D may be TRBD1 (6 bases). The CDR3 loop spans 15 amino acids. From germline, CDR1 is MNHEY and CDR2 SMNVEV (reference sequence). The germline V and J ends were trimmed by 0 bases and 6 bases, with 12 bases remaining between them. CDR3 sequence: CASSLSAGASQPQHF. The CDR3 bases are TGTGCCAGCAGTTTATCGGCAGGGGCTAGTCAGCCCCAGCATTTT.